This passage covers 28 T cell receptor beta chains from one sample sequenced in a study of tumor and adjacent non-tumor tissue in lung cancer (dated by TCRdb to between 2018 and 2020). RNA was isolated from bulk, unsorted tissue, and RNA quality was assessed with a NanoDrop ND-1000 and an Agilent 2100. Distant non-tumor tissue taken more than 3 cm from the tumor edge was used as the normal lung sample. The library was produced with multiplex PCR. Sequencer: Illumina HiSeq 2500. TCRbeta libraries were constructed through three rounds of nested PCR with primers (Table S4) according to protocols adapted from ARM-PCR. The raw public reads went through TCRdb reprocessing: fastp at Q25, MiXCR clone calling, in-frame beta chains kept. Under each unique CDR3 protein, matching rows form one entry showing the most common genes and DNA. In all, the sample holds tens of thousands of distinct CDR3 sequences, and roughly 60% of those were seen once. In total, the top ten clones hold 15% to 20% of the sample.

Sequencing used distant non-tumor lung tissue. Receptor source: a woman between 40 and 55 years old with non-small cell lung cancer.

Of note for this clonotype: This could be a read error, since a much larger clone is one nucleotide away. The J gene is TRBJ2-2, the V gene TRBV6-5; D is possibly TRBD1 (5 bases). Germline V gene data show CDR1 as MNHEY and CDR2 as SVGAGI. The CDR3 extends over 13 amino acids. V was cut by 10 bases and J by 3 bases, with 12 bases left in between. As DNA, the CDR3 is TGTGCCAAATCGACAGATTACACCGGGGAGCTGTTTTTT. Its translation is CAKSTDYTGELFF.

This clonotype was detected only a few times. CDR3 region: CAWSRALAGGGETQYF. CDR3 sequence (DNA): TGTGCCTGGAGTAGGGCACTAGCGGGAGGGGGAGAGACCCAGTACTTC. The chain couples TRBV30 to TRBJ2-5, with 13 nucleotides matching TRBD2. Per the germline V gene, CDR1 is GTSNPN and CDR2 is SVGIG (reference sequence). With V trimmed by 2 bases and J by 4 bases, 7 bases remained unmatched. The CDR3 contains 16 residues.

Many counts were recorded for this clonotype. The chain recombines TRBV6-2 or TRBV6-3 with TRBJ1-1, with 8 nucleotides matching TRBD1. From germline, CDR1 is MNHEY and CDR2 SVGEGT. J gave up 5 bases and V 0 bases, and 5 bases lay outside the gene matches. This CDR3 comprises 15 residues. CDR3 amino acids: CASSYSTGDGTEAFF. In nucleotides, the CDR3 is TGTGCCAGCAGTTACTCGACAGGGGATGGGACTGAAGCTTTCTTT.

Of note for this clonotype: At one boundary the junction diverges from the germline segment, which might be a read error. The chain combines TRBV5-6 with TRBJ2-1; TRBD2 might be the D (5 bases). The CDR3 consists of 17 residues. CDR1 and CDR2 from the germline V gene are SGHDT and YYEEEE. The CDR3 is CASSLERAVGSYNEQLF. CDR3 nucleotide sequence: TGTGCCAGCAGCTTGGAGAGGGCCGTAGGCTCCTACAATGAGCAGCTCTTC. Complete variable domain (other parts from reference TRBV5-6 and TRBJ2-1): DAGVTQSPTHLIKTRGQQVTLRCSPKSGHDTVSWYQQALGQGPQFIFQYYEEEERQRGNFPDRFSGHQFPNYSSELNVNALLLGDSALYLCASSLERAVGSYNEQLFGPGTRLTVL.

Comments on this clonotype: This could be a read error, since a much larger clone is one nucleotide away. The rearrangement links TRBV29-1 to TRBJ2-7; unclear D gene. CDR3 size: 12 residues. The ends were cut back, 6 bases at V and 2 bases at J, with 11 bases in the middle. Germline V CDR1 and CDR2: SQVTM, ANQGSEA. The CDR3 DNA reads TGCAGCGTCCTGGAGTTTACCTACGAGCAGTACTTC. Its translation is CSVLEFTYEQYF.

A remark on this clonotype: One end of the junction varies from germline; a read error may be responsible. The gene calls are TRBV6-1 and TRBJ2-5, with D unclear. Germline V CDR1 and CDR2: MNHNS, SASEGT. This CDR3 comprises 13 residues. The CDR3 is CTSTIPNQETHYF. CDR3 DNA sequence: TGTACCAGCACCATCCCTAATCAAGAGACCCATTACTTC.

This clonotype was recorded a few times. V gene TRBV29-1 combines with J gene TRBJ1-1, with D perhaps TRBD1 (6 bases). The germline V and J ends were trimmed by 3 bases and 10 bases, with 15 bases remaining between them. The germline gives CDR1 SQVTM, CDR2 ANQGSEA. There are 12 residues in the CDR3. The DNA of the CDR3 is TGCAGCGTTGACCGGGGGCCTCGTGGAGCTTTCTTT. Encoded protein: CSVDRGPRGAFF.

Details on this clonotype: A read error may explain this, as a much larger clone is one base away. V is TRBV25-1 and J is TRBJ1-1, with D possibly being TRBD1 (6 bases). Germline CDR1 MGHDK, CDR2 SYGVNS. Between the trimmed V and J ends, which lost 6 bases and 2 bases, there was a span of 10 bases. CDR3 length: 13 residues. The CDR3 coding sequence is TGTGCCAGCAGGGGCAGGGGCAACACTGAAGCTTTCTTT. Translated: CASRGRGNTEAFF.

V gene TRBV6-1 combines with J gene TRBJ2-1, with TRBD2 matching 12 bases. Germline values: CDR1 MNHNS, CDR2 SASEGT. V gave up 7 bases and J gave up 6 bases; unmatched junction bases: 13. This CDR3 spans 17 amino acids. CDR3 in amino acids: CASNSRTSGEMGNEQFF. The CDR3 DNA follows: TGTGCCAGCAATTCCAGGACTAGCGGGGAGATGGGCAATGAGCAGTTCTTC.

Concerning this clonotype itself: The conserved final phenylalanine or tryptophan is absent from the CDR3, which likely points to a read error. The DNA is omitted, as the CDR3 cannot be located on it reliably, and the CDR3 follows TCRdb's listing. The chain couples TRBV11-2 to TRBJ2-1; the D segment call TRBD2 is taken from the table without a DNA check. The CDR3 totals 15 residues, both ends included. The germline V gene encodes CDR1 SGHAT and CDR2 FQNNGV. CDR3 amino acids: CASSFSASGYNEQFL.

The chain employs TRBV6-5 and TRBJ2-4; TRBD1 might be the D (5 bases). Germline CDR1 reads MNHEY; CDR2 reads SVGAGI. The CDR3 consists of 16 residues. V lost 5 bases and J 8 bases, leaving 22 bases between the germline ends. This CDR3 reads CASSPIVLQGVDIQYF. The DNA of the CDR3 is TGTGCCAGCAGTCCCATCGTTCTCCAGGGTGTCGACATTCAGTACTTC.

By share of the sample, this clonotype is medium-sized. The chain uses TRBV11-3 and TRBJ2-5; D unclear. This CDR3 spans 12 amino acids. In germline, CDR1 is SGHNT, CDR2 YENEEA. The V end was cut by 0 bases, the J end by 5 bases, with 4 bases between. This CDR3 is CASSLDTETQYF. CDR3 DNA sequence: TGTGCCAGCAGCTTAGATACGGAGACCCAGTACTTC.

In regard to this clonotype: The junction departs from germline at one end; a sequencing error may be responsible. The rearrangement links TRBV7-8 to TRBJ1-5, with D perhaps TRBD1 (5 bases). The CDR3 totals 16 residues. The germline V gene encodes CDR1 SGHVS and CDR2 FQNEAQ. The CDR3 protein is CASSRRGTYSNQSQHF. DNA of the CDR3: TGTGCCAGCAGCCGACGGGGGACTTATAGCAATCAGTCCCAGCATTTT.

To note about this clonotype: This sequence may be a read error, since a much larger clone differs from it by one base. Given the absence of the conserved phenylalanine or tryptophan at the CDR3 end, a read error is likely. The rearrangement uses TRBV7-2 and TRBJ2-1; perhaps TRBD2 as D (5 bases). The CDR3 has 13 amino acids. The V gene lost 5 bases and the J gene lost 5 bases, with 10 bases spanning the gap. CDR1 and CDR2 from the germline V gene are SGHTA and FQGNSA. The CDR3 sequence: CASSAVGDNEQFL. CDR3 sequence (DNA): TGTGCCAGCAGCGCAGTCGGGGACAATGAGCAGTTCCTC.

In the case of this clonotype: This may arise from a read error, as a much more abundant clone is one base away. The CDR3 protein is CASSLTVAVTDTQYF. CDR3 DNA sequence: TGCGCCAGCAGCTTGACCGTGGCAGTCACAGATACGCAGTATTTT. The chain employs TRBV5-1 and TRBJ2-3; no clear D gene. Germline V gene lookup returns CDR1 SGHRS and CDR2 YFSETQ. Trimming cost V 1 base and J 2 bases, with 11 bases left between them. This CDR3 spans 15 amino acids.

The table lists this clonotype with a few counts. A much larger clone lies one base from this, so it may be a read error. The V gene is TRBV5-1, the J gene TRBJ1-1; possible D gene TRBD1, 5 bases. Germline V lookup: CDR1 SGHRS, CDR2 YFSETQ. The CDR3 runs to 15 residues. V was cut by 6 bases and J by 1 base, with 16 bases left in between. CDR3 DNA sequence: TGCGCCAGCAACTTCCAGGGTAGGACGAACACTGAAGCTTTCTTT. This translates into CASNFQGRTNTEAFF.

The rearrangement uses TRBV29-1 and TRBJ2-5; no reliable D call. Germline CDR1 SQVTM, CDR2 ANQGSEA. With 3 bases removed from V and 5 bases from J, the gap between germline ends came to 10 bases. The CDR3 has 12 amino acids. In nucleotides, the CDR3 is TGCAGCGTTGACGGTGGGAAGGAGACCCAGTACTTC. This encodes CSVDGGKETQYF.

This clonotype was detected a few times. This chain uses TRBV5-1 with TRBJ1-1; TRBD1 matches 8 bases. Per the germline V gene, CDR1 is SGHRS and CDR2 is YFSETQ. V lost 6 bases to trimming and J lost 1 base; unmatched junction nucleotides: 14. The length of the CDR3 is 17 residues. CDR3 sequence: CASTSGQGFSGNTEAFF. The CDR3 DNA reads as TGCGCCAGCACCTCCGGACAGGGTTTCTCAGGGAACACTGAAGCTTTCTTT. Based on the CDR3 plus reference TRBV5-1 and TRBJ1-1, the full variable domain is KAGVTQTPRYLIKTRGQQVTLSCSPISGHRSVSWYQQTPGQGLQFLFEYFSETQRNKGNFPGRFSGRQFSNSRSEMNVSTLELGDSALYLCASTSGQGFSGNTEAFFGQGTRLTVV.

Note on this clonotype: This likely comes from a read error, as the CDR3 has no conserved phenylalanine or tryptophan at its end. This sequence joins TRBV20-1 and TRBJ2-1; D call uncertain. The V end was cut by 0 bases, the J end by 5 bases, with 17 bases between. CDR1 is DFQATT, CDR2 SNEGSKA, per germline (reference sequence). The CDR3 spans 16 residues. CDR3 sequence: CSARDRRRPTHNEQFI. Written as DNA, the CDR3 is TGCAGTGCTAGAGATAGGAGACGGCCAACCCACAATGAGCAGTTCATC.

V gene TRBV7-3 combines with J gene TRBJ1-6; D gene ambiguous. From germline, CDR1 is SGHTA and CDR2 FQGTGA. The V gene lost 6 bases and the J gene lost 8 bases, with 11 bases spanning the gap. There are 13 residues in the CDR3. CDR3 in amino acids: CASSPNTHSPLHF. Here the CDR3 DNA reads TGTGCCAGCAGTCCCAACACCCATTCACCCCTCCACTTT.

This clonotype showed up just once. Since the CDR3 does not end with the conserved phenylalanine or tryptophan, this likely comes from a read error. J is TRBJ2-1 and V is TRBV2; TRBD2 agrees at 9 bases. Germline loops: CDR1 SNHLY, CDR2 FYNNEI. CDR3 size: 13 residues. V trimming: 9 bases; J trimming: 4 bases; junction bases outside the gene matches: 4. The CDR3: CARGLAGYNEQFV. In DNA, the CDR3 is TGTGCCAGGGGACTAGCTGGGTACAATGAGCAGTTCGTC.

About this clonotype: This sequence may be a read error, since a much larger clone differs from it by one base. This chain connects TRBV28 to TRBJ1-5; 8 bases line up with TRBD1. J lost 6 bases, V lost 10 bases, and 11 bases had no gene match. The CDR3 length is 14 residues. Per germline, CDR1 MDHEN and CDR2 SYDVKM. This CDR3 reads CANALTGATQPQHF. For the CDR3, the DNA is TGTGCCAACGCCCTGACAGGGGCCACTCAGCCCCAGCATTTT.

This clonotype was counted a single time. The junction departs from the called germline gene at one end, perhaps through a read error. The chain uses TRBV29-1 and TRBJ2-6; 7 nucleotides align to TRBD1. The CDR3 is 15 amino acids. CDR1 SQVTM and CDR2 ANQGSEA come from the germline V gene. The CDR3: CIVAQGLTGANVPTF. The DNA for the CDR3 is TGCATCGTTGCACAGGGGCTGACTGGGGCCAACGTCCCGACTTTC.

The chain uses TRBV28 and TRBJ2-4; D uncertain. V lost 4 bases to trimming and J lost 1 base, with 14 bases between them. CDR1 MDHEN and CDR2 SYDVKM come from the germline V gene. The CDR3 extends over 16 amino acids. CDR3 sequence (DNA): TGTGCCAGCAGTTCCCGCGAGGTTCGGGCCAAAAACATTCAGTACTTC. It is translated as CASSSREVRAKNIQYF.

Details on this clonotype: The junction departs from germline at one end; a sequencing error may be responsible. This chain connects TRBV6-5 to TRBJ2-7; D remains ambiguous. The germline CDR1 and CDR2 sequences are MNHEY and SVGAGI. The CDR3 is 12 residues long. The CDR3 here is CVSTRAPLVQYF. The CDR3, as DNA: TGTGTCAGCACACGGGCCCCTCTCGTGCAGTACTTC.

In regard to this clonotype: One junction end disagrees with the germline gene, perhaps due to a read error. This sequence joins TRBV6-1 and TRBJ2-3; D ambiguous. TRBJ2-7 matches the DNA end more closely, so the J call is doubtful. The CDR3 is made up of 13 amino acids. CDR1 MNHNS and CDR2 SASEGT come from the germline V gene. CDR3 region: CGSSRLIPDTQYF. CDR3 sequence (DNA): TGTGGCAGCAGTCGACTCATCCCAGATACGCAGTACTTC.

As to this clonotype: A much larger clone lies a single base off, so this may be a read error. The chain has TRBV30 and TRBJ2-1; D may be TRBD2 (6 bases). With 4 bases removed from V and 8 bases from J, the gap between germline ends came to 15 bases. Per the germline V gene, CDR1 is GTSNPN and CDR2 is SVGIG (reference sequence). There are 13 residues in the CDR3. The CDR3 DNA sequence: TGTGCCTGGATTGGACTAACCCTCTATGAGCAGTTCTTC. The encoded protein is CAWIGLTLYEQFF.

This clonotype was seen once. The CDR3 does not close with the conserved phenylalanine or tryptophan, likely indicating a read error. The chain recombines TRBV9 with TRBJ1-1, with 7 positions matching TRBD1. The CDR3 runs 13 residues. CDR1 and CDR2 (germline): SGDLS, YYNGEE. Trimming cost V 1 base and J 5 bases; bases outside gene matches: 2. The chain's CDR3 is CASSVTGETEAFI. The CDR3, as DNA: TGTGCCAGCAGCGTAACAGGGGAGACTGAAGCTTTCATT.